This T cell receptor beta chain was captured in a study of blood T cell repertoires in COVID-19. Study in general: T cells, B-cell-depleted T cells, or PBMCs provided the cDNA or gDNA that served as material.

Germline V gene lookup returns CDR1 SGDLS and CDR2 YYNGEE. V lost 3 bases, J lost 0 bases, and 13 bases lay in between. The CDR3 has 15 residues. The table came from immunoSEQ multiplex PCR; TCRdb's copy has only in-frame clones and leaves some out. The profile covers 180,000 or so clones, with approximately 80% appearing a single time and about 10% taken by the ten largest. This sequence originates from a woman in her thirties or forties with COVID-19, enrolled during active disease. Sequenced: peripheral blood. The V call is TRBV9, the J call TRBJ2-7, with D possibly TRBD2 on 5 matching bases. The CDR3 sequence is CASSASVGSSYEQYF. DNA for the CDR3: TGTGCCAGCAGCGCCAGCGTAGGGAGCTCCTACGAGCAGTACTTC.